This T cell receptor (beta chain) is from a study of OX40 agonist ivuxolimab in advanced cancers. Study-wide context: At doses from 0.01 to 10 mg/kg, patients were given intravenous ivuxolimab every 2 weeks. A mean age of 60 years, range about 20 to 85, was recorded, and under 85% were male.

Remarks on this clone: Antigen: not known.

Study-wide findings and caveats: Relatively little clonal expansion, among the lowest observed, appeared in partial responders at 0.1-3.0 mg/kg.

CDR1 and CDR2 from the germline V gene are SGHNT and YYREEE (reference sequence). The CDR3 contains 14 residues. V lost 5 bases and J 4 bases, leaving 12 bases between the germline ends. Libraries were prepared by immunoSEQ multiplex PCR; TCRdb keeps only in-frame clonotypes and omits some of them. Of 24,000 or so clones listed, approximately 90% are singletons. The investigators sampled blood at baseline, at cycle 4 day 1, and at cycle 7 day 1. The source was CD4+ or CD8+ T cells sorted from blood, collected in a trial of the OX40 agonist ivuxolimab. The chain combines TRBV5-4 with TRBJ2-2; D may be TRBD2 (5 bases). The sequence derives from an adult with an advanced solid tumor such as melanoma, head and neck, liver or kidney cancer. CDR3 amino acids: CASSREKGTGELFF. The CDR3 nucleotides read TGTGCCAGCAGTCGGGAAAAGGGCACCGGGGAGCTGTTTTTT.